The 14 T cell receptor beta chains below all came from one sample that was sequenced in a study of T cells in Graves' hyperthyroidism and ophthalmopathy. Amplified TCR beta CDR3 regions derived from RNA transcripts. Primed by the HTBI set, a first-round RT-PCR was run on the TCR CDR3. MiXCR, run by TCRdb on the multiplex PCR reads, gives a single entry per CDR3 protein. The data contain about 52,000 distinct CDR3 sequences, less than 50% of them singletons. The sample taken for sequencing was blood. These receptors were taken from a woman aged 45-60 years with Graves' ophthalmopathy.

This clonotype was recorded at least ten times. The chain has TRBV14 and TRBJ2-7; D call uncertain. CDR1 is SGHDN and CDR2 is FVKESK in the germline V gene. Trimming cost V 3 bases and J 2 bases, with 17 bases left between them. The CDR3 runs to 16 residues. Here the CDR3 DNA reads TGTGCCAGCAGCCACTTACACACCTCCTTGGCCTACGAGCAGTACTTC. Its translation: CASSHLHTSLAYEQYF. Variable domain in full (rest from reference TRBV14 and TRBJ2-7): EAGVTQFPSHSVIEKGQTVTLRCDPISGHDNLYWYRRVMGKEIKFLLHFVKESKQDESGMPNNRFLAERTGGTYSTLKVQPAELEDSGVYFCASSHLHTSLAYEQYFGPGTRLTVT.

This clonotype was counted many times. The chain recombines TRBV10-3 with TRBJ2-1, with D tentatively TRBD1 (6 bases). Germline CDR1 is ENHRY and CDR2 is SYGVKD. CDR3 length: 14 residues. V was clipped by 6 bases and J by 7 bases, with 16 bases between them. CDR3 amino acids: CAIRPRDKMNEQFF. The CDR3 coding sequence is TGTGCCATCAGGCCCCGGGACAAAATGAATGAGCAGTTCTTC.

This clonotype was seen many times. J is TRBJ2-1 and V is TRBV6-6, with 12 bases fitting TRBD2. Trimming removed 6 bases from V and 5 bases from J; junction bases left unmatched: 11. In germline, CDR1 is MNHNY, CDR2 SVGAGI (reference sequence). The CDR3 totals 17 residues. CDR3 coding DNA: TGTGCCAGCAGCCGACGACTACTAGCGGGAGGCCACAATGAGCAGTTCTTC. Amino acid sequence: CASSRRLLAGGHNEQFF.

This clonotype was seen a single time. Relative to the germline gene, one junction end is altered; a read error may explain this. The chain carries TRBV7-9 and TRBJ1-1, with 7 bases identical to TRBD1. Germline V lookup: CDR1 SEHNR, CDR2 FQNEAQ (reference sequence). The CDR3 totals 14 residues. The CDR3 region is CASSLNRGGTEALF. CDR3 DNA: TGTGCCAGCAGCCTCAACAGGGGAGGCACTGAAGCTCTCTTT.

This clonotype was counted a few times. The chain couples TRBV29-1 to TRBJ1-4, with D possibly TRBD1 on 5 matching bases. CDR3 length: 13 residues. With 4 bases removed from V and 4 bases from J, the gap between germline ends came to 10 bases. The germline gives CDR1 SQVTM, CDR2 ANQGSEA. CDR3 loop: CSVGVGGNEKLFF. The CDR3 DNA is TGCAGCGTTGGGGTTGGGGGTAATGAAAAACTGTTTTTT.

Turning to this clonotype: The CDR3 does not end in the conserved phenylalanine or tryptophan, so this is likely a read error. The limits of the CDR3 on the DNA are not certain, so only TCRdb's listed CDR3 is given. CDR3 in amino acids: CASSQVSGGYTFGS. The chain carries TRBV7-2 and TRBJ2-1; the table's D gene call, TRBD1, was not cross checked with the DNA. CDR1 is SGHTA, CDR2 FQGNSA, per germline. The CDR3 is 14 residues long, counting both termini.

This clonotype was observed at least ten times. The chain carries TRBV5-1 and TRBJ1-1; D is perhaps TRBD1 (5 bases). Germline V gene sequence: CDR1 SGHRS, CDR2 YFSETQ. V was trimmed by 2 bases and J by 1 base, leaving 18 bases between them. The CDR3 sequence is 17 residues long. DNA of the CDR3: TGCGCCAGCAGCTTCATAGGGACCCTAACTCGGAACACTGAAGCTTTCTTT. Its translation is CASSFIGTLTRNTEAFF.

This clonotype was observed at least ten times. The rearrangement links TRBV5-8 to TRBJ1-4; TRBD1 matches at 7 bases. Per the germline V gene, CDR1 is SGHTS and CDR2 is YDEGEE. The CDR3 runs to 14 residues. V shed 0 bases, J shed 5 bases, and the junction held 1 base outside the gene matches. The CDR3 nucleotides are TGTGCCAGCAGCTTGGGACAGGGAAATGAAAAACTGTTTTTT. This translates into CASSLGQGNEKLFF. Full variable domain (missing parts from reference TRBV5-8 and TRBJ1-4): EAGVTQSPTHLIKTRGQQATLRCSPISGHTSVYWYQQALGLGLQFLLWYDEGEERNRGNFPPRFSGRQFPNYSSELNVNALELEDSALYLCASSLGQGNEKLFFGSGTQLSVL.

Many counts were recorded for this clonotype. This rearrangement joins TRBV11-2 to TRBJ1-4; TRBD1 is a possible D gene (5 bases). CDR1 is SGHAT, CDR2 FQNNGV, per germline. CDR3 length: 15 amino acids. V gave up 5 bases and J gave up 0 bases, with 10 bases separating them. Here the CDR3 reads CASSRQIATNEKLFF. The CDR3 DNA is TGTGCCAGCAGCAGACAGATCGCAACTAATGAAAAACTGTTTTTT.

This chain connects TRBV19 to TRBJ2-5; 7 nucleotides line up with TRBD1. The V gene end was trimmed by 3 bases and the J gene end by 5 bases; junction bases not matched to a gene: 0. The germline V gene has CDR1 LNHDA and CDR2 SQIVND (reference sequence). The CDR3 has 12 amino acids. This CDR3 is CASSIRGETQYF. As DNA, the CDR3 is TGTGCCAGTAGTATCAGGGGGGAGACCCAGTACTTC.

This clonotype was seen repeatedly, ten times or more. The chain links TRBV20-1 to TRBJ2-3; 8 bases are a match to TRBD2. Germline-derived CDR1 and CDR2 are DFQATT and SNEGSKA (reference sequence). The CDR3 runs 14 residues. Unmatched junction bases numbered 3, after V lost 0 bases and J lost 4 bases. The CDR3 region is CSARDRGGADTQYF. The CDR3 DNA sequence: TGCAGTGCTAGAGATCGGGGGGGCGCAGATACGCAGTATTTT.

The rearrangement joins TRBV24-1 to TRBJ2-1, with 7 positions matching TRBD2. CDR1 is KGHDR and CDR2 is SFDVKD in the germline V gene. V dropped 4 bases and J dropped 12; count of bases not matched to a gene: 14. This CDR3 is built from 15 residues. The CDR3 sequence: CATSELAGRTDTQFF. CDR3 coding DNA: TGTGCCACCAGTGAGTTAGCGGGTCGCACAGATACGCAGTTCTTC.

With regard to this clonotype: The germline gene is not matched at one end of the junction; a read error may be the cause. J is TRBJ1-5 and V is TRBV2; a weak D match, TRBD1 (6 bases). Germline assignment: CDR1 SNHLY and CDR2 FYNNEI. This CDR3 spans 14 amino acids. The CDR3 sequence: CAGSDFPGVQPQHF. CDR3 nucleotides: TGTGCCGGCAGTGATTTCCCAGGGGTTCAGCCCCAGCATTTT.

This clonotype was picked up many times. The chain is built from TRBV4-3 and TRBJ1-5, with D perhaps TRBD1 (6 bases). V lost 0 bases and J lost 7, with 16 bases in between. The germline gives CDR1 LGHNA, CDR2 YSLEER. This CDR3 region has 16 residues. The CDR3 spells CASSQELGGGGQPQHF. As DNA, the CDR3 is TGCGCCAGCAGCCAAGAGTTAGGGGGGGGAGGGCAGCCCCAGCATTTT.